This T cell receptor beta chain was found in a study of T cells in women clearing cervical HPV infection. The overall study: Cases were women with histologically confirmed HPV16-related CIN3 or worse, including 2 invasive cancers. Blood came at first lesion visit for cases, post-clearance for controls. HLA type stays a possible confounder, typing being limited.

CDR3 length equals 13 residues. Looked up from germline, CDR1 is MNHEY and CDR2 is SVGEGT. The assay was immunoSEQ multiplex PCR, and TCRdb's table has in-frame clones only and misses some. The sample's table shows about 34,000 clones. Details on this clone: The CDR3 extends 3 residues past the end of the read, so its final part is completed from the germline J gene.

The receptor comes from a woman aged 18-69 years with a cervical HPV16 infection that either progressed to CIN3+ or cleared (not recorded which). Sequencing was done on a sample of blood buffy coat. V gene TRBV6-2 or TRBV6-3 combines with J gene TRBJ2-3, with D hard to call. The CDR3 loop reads CASSYDFIETQYF. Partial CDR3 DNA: TGTGCCAGCAGTTACGACTTTATCGAGACG.